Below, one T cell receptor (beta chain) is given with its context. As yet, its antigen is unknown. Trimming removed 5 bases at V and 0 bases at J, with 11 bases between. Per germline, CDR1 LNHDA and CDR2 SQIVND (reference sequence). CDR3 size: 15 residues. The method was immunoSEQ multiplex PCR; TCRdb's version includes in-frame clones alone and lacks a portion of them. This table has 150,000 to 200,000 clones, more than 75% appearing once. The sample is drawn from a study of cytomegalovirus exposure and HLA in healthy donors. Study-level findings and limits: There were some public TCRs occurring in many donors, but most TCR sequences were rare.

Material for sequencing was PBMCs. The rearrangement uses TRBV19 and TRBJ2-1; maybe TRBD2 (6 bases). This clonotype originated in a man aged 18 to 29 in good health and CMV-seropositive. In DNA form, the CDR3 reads TGTGCCAGTAGTGGGGGAGGCCCCTCCTACAATGAGCAGTTCTTC. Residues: CASSGGGPSYNEQFF.